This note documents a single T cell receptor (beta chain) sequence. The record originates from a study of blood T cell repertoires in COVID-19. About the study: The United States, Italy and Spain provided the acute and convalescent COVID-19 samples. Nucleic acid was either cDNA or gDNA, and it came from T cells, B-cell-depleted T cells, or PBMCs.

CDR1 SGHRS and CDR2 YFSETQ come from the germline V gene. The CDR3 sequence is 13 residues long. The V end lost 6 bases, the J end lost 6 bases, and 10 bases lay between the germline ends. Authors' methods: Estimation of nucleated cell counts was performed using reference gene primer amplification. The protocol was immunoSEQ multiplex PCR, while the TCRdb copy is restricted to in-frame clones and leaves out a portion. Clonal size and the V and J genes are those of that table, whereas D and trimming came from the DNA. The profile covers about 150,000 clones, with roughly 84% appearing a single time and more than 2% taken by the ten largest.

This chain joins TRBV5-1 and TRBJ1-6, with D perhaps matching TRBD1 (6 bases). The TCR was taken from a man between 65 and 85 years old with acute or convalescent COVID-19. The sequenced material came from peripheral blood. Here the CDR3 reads CASKGDGNSPLHF. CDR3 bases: TGCGCCAGCAAGGGGGACGGTAATTCACCCCTCCACTTT.